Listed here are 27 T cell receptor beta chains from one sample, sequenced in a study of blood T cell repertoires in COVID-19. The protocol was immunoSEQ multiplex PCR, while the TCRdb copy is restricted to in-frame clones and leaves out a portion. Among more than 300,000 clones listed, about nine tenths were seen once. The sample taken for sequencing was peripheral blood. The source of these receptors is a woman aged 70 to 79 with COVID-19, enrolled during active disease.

CDR3 loop: CASSLNGAAGVVEKLFF. CDR3 DNA: TGTGCCAGCTCCCTGAACGGGGCGGCAGGGGTTGTTGAAAAACTGTTTTTT. The chain couples TRBV21-1 to TRBJ1-4; TRBD1 reflects the table's D call only, with no check against the DNA. TRBV21-1 is labeled a pseudogene. This CDR3 is built from 17 residues.

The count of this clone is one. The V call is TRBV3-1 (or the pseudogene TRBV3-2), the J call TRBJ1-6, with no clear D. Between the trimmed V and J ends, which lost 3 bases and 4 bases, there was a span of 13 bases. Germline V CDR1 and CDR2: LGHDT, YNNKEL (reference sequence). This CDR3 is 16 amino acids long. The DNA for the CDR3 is TGTGCCAGCAGCCAGCTTATGAGACATTATAATTCACCCCTCCACTTT. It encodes CASSQLMRHYNSPLHF.

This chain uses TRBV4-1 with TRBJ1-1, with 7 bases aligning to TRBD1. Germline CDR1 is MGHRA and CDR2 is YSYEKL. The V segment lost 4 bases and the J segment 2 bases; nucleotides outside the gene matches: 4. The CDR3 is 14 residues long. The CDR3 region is CASSRTGVNTEAFF. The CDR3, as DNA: TGCGCCAGCAGCCGCACAGGGGTCAACACTGAAGCTTTCTTT.

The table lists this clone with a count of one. The CDR3 spells CASSLTGAYEQYF. DNA of the CDR3: TGTGCCAGCAGCCTAACAGGGGCGTACGAGCAGTACTTC. This chain joins TRBV5-5 and TRBJ2-7, with 7 positions matching TRBD1. The V gene's germline CDR1 is SGHKS and CDR2 YYEKEE (reference sequence). This CDR3 has 13 residues. Trimming removed 4 bases from V and 4 bases from J; junction bases left unmatched: 5.

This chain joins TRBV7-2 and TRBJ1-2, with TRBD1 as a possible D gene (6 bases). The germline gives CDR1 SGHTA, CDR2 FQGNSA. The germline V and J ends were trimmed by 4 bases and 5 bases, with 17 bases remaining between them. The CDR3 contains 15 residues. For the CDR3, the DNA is TGTGCCAGCAGCTACAAGCAGGGGAAACGGTATGGCTACACCTTC. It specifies CASSYKQGKRYGYTF.

DNA for the CDR3: TGCGCCAGCAGCTTGGAACGGTTCGAGCAGTACTTC. It yields the protein CASSLERFEQYF. V is TRBV5-1 and J is TRBJ2-7; D call uncertain. This CDR3 is built from 12 residues. Germline assignment: CDR1 SGHRS and CDR2 YFSETQ. The V end lost 0 bases, the J end lost 6 bases, and 7 bases lay between the germline ends.

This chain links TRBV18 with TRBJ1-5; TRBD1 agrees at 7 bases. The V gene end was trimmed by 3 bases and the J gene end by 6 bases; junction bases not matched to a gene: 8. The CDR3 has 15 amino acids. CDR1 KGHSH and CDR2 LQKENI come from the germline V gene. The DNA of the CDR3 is TGTGCCAGCTCACCGATTGCAGGGGGAAGTCAGCCCCAGCATTTT. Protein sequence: CASSPIAGGSQPQHF.

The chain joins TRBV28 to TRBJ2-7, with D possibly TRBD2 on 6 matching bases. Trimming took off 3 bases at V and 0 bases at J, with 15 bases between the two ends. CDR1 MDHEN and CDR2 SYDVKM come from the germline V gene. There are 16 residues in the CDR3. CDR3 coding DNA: TGTGCCAGCAGTTTTTCGTGGGGGGAGAGCTCCTACGAGCAGTACTTC. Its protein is CASSFSWGESSYEQYF.

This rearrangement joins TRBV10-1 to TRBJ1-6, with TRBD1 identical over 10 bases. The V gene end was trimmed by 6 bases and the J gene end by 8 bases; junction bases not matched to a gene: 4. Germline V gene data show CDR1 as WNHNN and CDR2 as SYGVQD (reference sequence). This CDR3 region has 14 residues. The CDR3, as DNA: TGCGCCAGCAGCCTGGGGACAGGGGATTCACCCCTCCACTTT. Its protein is CASSLGTGDSPLHF.

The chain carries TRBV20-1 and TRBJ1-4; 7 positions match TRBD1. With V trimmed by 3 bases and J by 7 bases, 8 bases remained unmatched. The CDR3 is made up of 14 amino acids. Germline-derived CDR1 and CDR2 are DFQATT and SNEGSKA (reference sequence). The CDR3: CSASERAGGEKLFF. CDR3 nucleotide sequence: TGCAGTGCTAGTGAGAGGGCAGGGGGTGAAAAACTGTTTTTT.

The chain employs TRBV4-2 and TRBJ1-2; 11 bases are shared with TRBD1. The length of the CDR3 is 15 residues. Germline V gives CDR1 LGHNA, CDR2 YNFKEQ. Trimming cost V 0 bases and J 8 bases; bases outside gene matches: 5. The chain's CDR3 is CASSQDGGQGDGYTF. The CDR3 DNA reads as TGTGCCAGCAGCCAAGATGGGGGACAGGGGGACGGCTACACCTTC.

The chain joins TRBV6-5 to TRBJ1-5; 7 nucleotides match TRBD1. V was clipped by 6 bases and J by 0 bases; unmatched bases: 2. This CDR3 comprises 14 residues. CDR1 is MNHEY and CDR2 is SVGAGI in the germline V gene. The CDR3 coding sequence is TGTGCCAGCAGATACAGGGGTAGCAATCAGCCCCAGCATTTT. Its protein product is CASRYRGSNQPQHF.

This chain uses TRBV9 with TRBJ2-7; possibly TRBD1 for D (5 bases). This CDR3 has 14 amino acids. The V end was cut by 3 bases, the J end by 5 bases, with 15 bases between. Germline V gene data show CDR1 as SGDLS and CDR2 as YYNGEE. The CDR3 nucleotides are TGTGCCAGCAGCGGAACAGGTTTCAGCCACGAGCAGTACTTC. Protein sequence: CASSGTGFSHEQYF. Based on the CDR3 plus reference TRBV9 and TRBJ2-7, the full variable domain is DSGVTQTPKHLITATGQRVTLRCSPRSGDLSVYWYQQSLDQGLQFLIQYYNGEERAKGNILERFSAQQFPDLHSELNLSSLELGDSALYFCASSGTGFSHEQYFGPGTRLTVT.

Here the CDR3 reads CATRAGTAIHGYTF. CDR3 DNA sequence: TGTGCCACCAGGGCCGGGACAGCTATCCATGGCTACACCTTC. V usage is TRBV24-1 and J usage is TRBJ1-2; 7 bases are a match to TRBD1. J was trimmed by 6 bases and V by 7 bases; bases with no gene match: 10. The CDR3 is 14 amino acids. The germline CDR1 and CDR2 sequences are KGHDR and SFDVKD.

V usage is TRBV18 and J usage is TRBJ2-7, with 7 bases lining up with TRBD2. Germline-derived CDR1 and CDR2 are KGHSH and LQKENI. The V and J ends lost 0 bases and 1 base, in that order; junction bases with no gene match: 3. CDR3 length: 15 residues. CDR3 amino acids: CASSPPTLASYEQYF. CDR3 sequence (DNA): TGTGCCAGCTCACCACCCACACTAGCGTCCTACGAGCAGTACTTC.

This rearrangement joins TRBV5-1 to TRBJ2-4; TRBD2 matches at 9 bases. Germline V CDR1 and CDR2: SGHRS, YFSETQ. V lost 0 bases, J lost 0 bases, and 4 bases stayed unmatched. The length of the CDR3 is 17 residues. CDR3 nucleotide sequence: TGCGCCAGCAGCTTGGTTGTAGCGGGGGTAGCCAAAAACATTCAGTACTTC. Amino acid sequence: CASSLVVAGVAKNIQYF.

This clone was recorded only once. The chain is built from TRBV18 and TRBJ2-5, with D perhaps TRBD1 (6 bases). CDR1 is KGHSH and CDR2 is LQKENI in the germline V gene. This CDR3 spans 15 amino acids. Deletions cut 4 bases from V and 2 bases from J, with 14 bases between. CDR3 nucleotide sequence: TGTGCCAGCTCACTCACAGGGACCCCACAAGAGACCCAGTACTTC. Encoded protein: CASSLTGTPQETQYF.

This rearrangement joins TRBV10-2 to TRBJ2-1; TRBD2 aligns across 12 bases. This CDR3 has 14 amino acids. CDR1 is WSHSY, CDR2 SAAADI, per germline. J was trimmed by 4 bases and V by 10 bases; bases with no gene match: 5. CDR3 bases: TGCGCCACCCAAGGACTAGCGGGGTACAATGAGCAGTTCTTC. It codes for CATQGLAGYNEQFF.

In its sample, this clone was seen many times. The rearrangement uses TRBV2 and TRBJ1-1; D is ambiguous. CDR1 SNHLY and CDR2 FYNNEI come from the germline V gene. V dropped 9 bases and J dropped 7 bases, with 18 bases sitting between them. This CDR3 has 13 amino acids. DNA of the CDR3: TGTGCCAGTAGAACCGGGGTTACCTTTGAAGCTTTCTTT. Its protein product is CASRTGVTFEAFF.

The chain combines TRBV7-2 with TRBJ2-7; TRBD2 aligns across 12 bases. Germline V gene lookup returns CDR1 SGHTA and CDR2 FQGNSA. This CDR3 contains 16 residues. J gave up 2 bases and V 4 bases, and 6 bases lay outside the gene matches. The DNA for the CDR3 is TGTGCCAGCAGCTCCCGGACTAGCGGGGTCCCCTACGAGCAGTACTTC. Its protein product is CASSSRTSGVPYEQYF.

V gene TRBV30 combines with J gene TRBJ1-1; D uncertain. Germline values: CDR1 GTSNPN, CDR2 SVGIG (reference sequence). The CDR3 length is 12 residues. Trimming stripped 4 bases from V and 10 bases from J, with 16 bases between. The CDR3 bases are TGTGCCTGGATCCCCCGGGGTGTCGGAGCTTTCTTT. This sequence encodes CAWIPRGVGAFF.

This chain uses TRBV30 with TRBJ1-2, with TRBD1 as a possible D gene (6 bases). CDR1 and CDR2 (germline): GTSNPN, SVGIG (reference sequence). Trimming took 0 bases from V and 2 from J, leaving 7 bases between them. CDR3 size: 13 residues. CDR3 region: CAWSVTGNYGYTF. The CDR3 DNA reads TGTGCCTGGAGTGTAACAGGGAACTATGGCTACACCTTC. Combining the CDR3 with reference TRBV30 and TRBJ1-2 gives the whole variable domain SQTIHQWPATLVQPVGSPLSLECTVEGTSNPNLYWYRQAAGRGLQLLFYSVGIGQISSEVPQNLSASRPQDRQFILSSKKLLLSDSGFYLCAWSVTGNYGYTFGSGTRLTVV.

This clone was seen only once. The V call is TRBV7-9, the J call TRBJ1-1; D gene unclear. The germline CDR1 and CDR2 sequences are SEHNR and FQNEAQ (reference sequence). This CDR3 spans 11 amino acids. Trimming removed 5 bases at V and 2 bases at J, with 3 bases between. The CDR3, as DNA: TGTGCCAGCAGCCAAAACACTGAAGCTTTCTTT. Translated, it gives CASSQNTEAFF.

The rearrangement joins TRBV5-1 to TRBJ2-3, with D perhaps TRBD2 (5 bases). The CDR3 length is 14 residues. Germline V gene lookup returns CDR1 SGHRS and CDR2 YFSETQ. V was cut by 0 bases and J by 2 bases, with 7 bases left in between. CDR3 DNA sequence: TGCGCCAGCAGCTTGGTTGGACTCACAGATACGCAGTATTTT. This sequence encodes CASSLVGLTDTQYF.

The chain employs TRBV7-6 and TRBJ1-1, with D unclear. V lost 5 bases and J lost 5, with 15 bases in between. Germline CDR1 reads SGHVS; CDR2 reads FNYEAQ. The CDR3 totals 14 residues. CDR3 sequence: CASSAEAGLTEAFF. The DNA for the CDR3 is TGTGCCAGCAGCGCCGAGGCGGGATTGACTGAAGCTTTCTTT. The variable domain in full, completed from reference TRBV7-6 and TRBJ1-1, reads GAGVSQSPRYKVTKRGQDVALRCDPISGHVSLYWYRQALGQGPEFLTYFNYEAQQDKSGLPNDRFSAERPEGSISTLTIQRTEQRDSAMYRCASSAEAGLTEAFFGQGTRLTVV.

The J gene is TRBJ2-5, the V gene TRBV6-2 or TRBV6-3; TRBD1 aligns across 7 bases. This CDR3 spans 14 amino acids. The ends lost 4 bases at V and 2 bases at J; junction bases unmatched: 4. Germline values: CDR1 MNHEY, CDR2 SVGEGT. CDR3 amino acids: CASSWGTEQETQYF. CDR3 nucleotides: TGTGCCAGCAGTTGGGGGACAGAACAAGAGACCCAGTACTTC.

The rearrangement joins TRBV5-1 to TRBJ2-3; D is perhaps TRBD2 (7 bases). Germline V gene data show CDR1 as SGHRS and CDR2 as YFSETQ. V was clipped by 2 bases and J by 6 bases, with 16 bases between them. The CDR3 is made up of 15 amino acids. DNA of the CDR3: TGCGCCAGCAGCTTTCGCGGCGGGGGCGGGGATACGCAGTATTTT. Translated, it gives CASSFRGGGGDTQYF.